Below, 31 T cell receptor beta chains from the same sample are listed, as sequenced in a study of blood T cell repertoires in COVID-19. The protocol was immunoSEQ multiplex PCR, while the TCRdb copy is restricted to in-frame clones and leaves out a portion. The sample includes around 250,000 clones, under 85% seen only once; the top ten take approximately 2%. The sequencing sample was made of peripheral blood. The receptors stem from a man aged 25 to 40 who had recovered from COVID-19.

This clone is classed as medium-sized (0.01 to 0.1%). The V gene is TRBV7-8, the J gene TRBJ2-7; D ambiguous. The CDR3 loop spans 11 amino acids. Germline V CDR1 and CDR2: SGHVS, FQNEAQ. V lost 5 bases, J lost 1 base, and 3 bases lay in between. CDR3 protein: CASSPSYEQYF. CDR3 DNA: TGTGCCAGCAGCCCTTCCTACGAGCAGTACTTC.

The rearrangement links TRBV7-3 to TRBJ2-6; 7 bases line up with TRBD1. Germline values: CDR1 SGHTA, CDR2 FQGTGA. Trimming cost V 0 bases and J 1 base; bases outside gene matches: 6. The CDR3 is 18 residues long. The chain's CDR3 is CASSLTGQEASGANVLTF. CDR3 DNA sequence: TGTGCCAGCAGCTTAACAGGACAGGAGGCTTCTGGGGCCAACGTCCTGACTTTC.

The chain combines TRBV29-1 with TRBJ2-2, with 7 bases fitting TRBD2. Per the germline V gene, CDR1 is SQVTM and CDR2 is ANQGSEA. CDR3 length equals 14 residues. Trimming at V came to 3 bases and at J to 2 bases, leaving 3 bases not matched to a gene. The CDR3 coding sequence is TGCAGCGTTGAGGGCGGGGGTAACACCGGGGAGCTGTTTTTT. This encodes CSVEGGGNTGELFF.

This clone was picked up one time. V and J are TRBV27 and TRBJ1-1; 12 bases match TRBD1. The trim removed 4 bases at V and 3 bases at J, leaving 6 bases unmatched. CDR1 is MNHEY and CDR2 is SMNVEV in the germline V gene (reference sequence). The CDR3 contains 16 residues. CDR3 protein: CASSSGQGAPYTEAFF. CDR3 DNA: TGTGCCAGCAGTTCGGGACAGGGGGCGCCGTACACTGAAGCTTTCTTT.

The CDR3 region is CASSQTTGGSYEQYV. The CDR3 DNA is TGCGCCAGCAGCCAAACTACAGGGGGATCCTACGAGCAGTACGTC. The gene calls are TRBV4-1 and TRBJ2-7; 8 bases match TRBD1. Germline loops: CDR1 MGHRA, CDR2 YSYEKL. CDR3 length: 15 residues. The J segment lost 1 base and the V segment lost 2 bases, leaving 4 bases of the junction unmatched.

The chain joins TRBV6-1 to TRBJ1-2, with TRBD1 as a possible D gene (6 bases). V lost 2 bases and J lost 5, with 18 bases in between. Per the germline V gene, CDR1 is MNHNS and CDR2 is SASEGT. The CDR3 sequence is 16 residues long. The CDR3 DNA follows: TGTGCCAGCAGTGAAAATGGGGACATCCTTGGGTATGGCTACACCTTC. Amino acids: CASSENGDILGYGYTF.

This chain links TRBV2 with TRBJ2-3; D is undetermined. V lost 4 bases to trimming and J lost 4 bases, with 12 bases between them. The germline V gene encodes CDR1 SNHLY and CDR2 FYNNEI. This CDR3 comprises 14 residues. As DNA, the CDR3 is TGTGCCAGCAGTGGGGTCGGAGAAGCAGATACGCAGTATTTT. Translating gives CASSGVGEADTQYF.

The chain carries TRBV6-5 and TRBJ1-6, with 10 positions matching TRBD1. The V and J ends lost 7 bases and 9 bases, in that order; junction bases with no gene match: 6. CDR3 length equals 14 residues. The germline gives CDR1 MNHEY, CDR2 SVGAGI. DNA of the CDR3: TGTGCCAGCACGACGGACAGGGGGACTTCACCCCTCCACTTT. Its protein product is CASTTDRGTSPLHF.

This chain uses TRBV19 with TRBJ1-1; D perhaps matches TRBD1 (6 bases). Germline V gene lookup returns CDR1 LNHDA and CDR2 SQIVND (reference sequence). The length of the CDR3 is 12 residues. Trimming removed 4 bases from V and 8 bases from J, with 11 bases in between. CDR3 region: CASSTTGTEAFF. The CDR3 nucleotides read TGTGCCAGTAGTACAACCGGGACAGAAGCTTTCTTT.

V usage is TRBV10-3 and J usage is TRBJ2-5; 11 bases align to TRBD1. J was trimmed by 2 bases and V by 6 bases; bases with no gene match: 2. The CDR3 length is 14 residues. Germline assignment: CDR1 ENHRY and CDR2 SYGVKD. The CDR3 here is CAIRGQGVQETQYF. CDR3 in DNA: TGTGCCATCAGGGGACAGGGGGTTCAAGAGACCCAGTACTTC.

This chain uses TRBV6-1 with TRBJ2-7, with D possibly being TRBD2 (5 bases). CDR1 MNHNS and CDR2 SASEGT come from the germline V gene. The CDR3 spans 13 residues. Trimming left V 1 base short and J 1 base short, with 5 bases between. The CDR3 nucleotides read TGTGCCAGCAGTGAAGGGAGGTCCTACGAGCAGTACTTC. Translation gives CASSEGRSYEQYF.

This clone showed up just a few times. J is TRBJ1-2 and V is TRBV5-5; tentatively, D is TRBD1 (6 bases). CDR3 length: 14 amino acids. V shed 4 bases and J shed 5 bases, with 15 bases lying between them. Germline CDR1 reads SGHKS; CDR2 reads YYEKEE (reference sequence). Here the CDR3 reads CASSPTGGSYGYTF. In DNA, the CDR3 is TGTGCCAGCAGCCCGACAGGCGGTTCTTATGGCTACACCTTC.

The chain is built from TRBV25-1 and TRBJ2-1; perhaps TRBD1 as D (5 bases). Between the trimmed V and J ends, which lost 1 base and 5 bases, there was a span of 6 bases. This CDR3 has 13 amino acids. Germline-derived CDR1 and CDR2 are MGHDK and SYGVNS. The DNA for the CDR3 is TGTGCCAGCAGTGAATCAGGGCACAATGAGCAGTTCTTC. The encoded protein is CASSESGHNEQFF.

J is TRBJ2-3 and V is TRBV7-2, with 12 bases aligning to TRBD2. This CDR3 spans 18 amino acids. Per germline, CDR1 SGHTA and CDR2 FQGNSA. Losses at the gene ends were 1 base for V and 5 bases for J; bases not matched to a gene: 10. CDR3 nucleotides: TGTGCCAGCAGCTTAGTGGCTAGCGGGGGGGCACAGGAAGATACGCAGTATTTT. This sequence encodes CASSLVASGGAQEDTQYF.

This chain connects TRBV3-1 (or the pseudogene TRBV3-2) to TRBJ2-2; D ambiguous. Germline CDR1 reads LGHDT; CDR2 reads YNNKEL (reference sequence). Trimming removed 4 bases at V and 6 bases at J, with 3 bases between. The CDR3 loop spans 11 amino acids. In DNA, the CDR3 is TGTGCCAGCAGCCGAGCCGGGGAGCTGTTTTTT. This encodes CASSRAGELFF.

This clone was seen a few times. V gene TRBV5-6 combines with J gene TRBJ2-4; D possibly corresponds to TRBD1 (5 bases). The V end was cut by 3 bases, the J end by 8 bases, with 9 bases between. Per the germline V gene, CDR1 is SGHDT and CDR2 is YYEEEE. This CDR3 has 12 amino acids. CDR3 bases: TGTGCCAGCAGCTGGGGCCGTGACATTCAGTACTTC. Protein sequence: CASSWGRDIQYF.

This chain connects TRBV28 to TRBJ1-5; D is ambiguous. Deletions cut 3 bases from V and 3 bases from J, with 18 bases between. CDR1 is MDHEN and CDR2 is SYDVKM in the germline V gene. This CDR3 is 17 amino acids long. The CDR3: CASSFHLRWRNNQPQHF. The CDR3 nucleotides read TGTGCCAGCAGTTTCCACCTCCGGTGGAGAAACAATCAGCCCCAGCATTTT. Looking up the rest from reference TRBV28 and TRBJ1-5 gives the full variable domain: DVKVTQSSRYLVKRTGEKVFLECVQDMDHENMFWYRQDPGLGLRLIYFSYDVKMKEKGDIPEGYSVSREKKERFSLILESASTNQTSMYLCASSFHLRWRNNQPQHFGDGTRLSIL.

V and J are TRBV28 and TRBJ2-7; TRBD2 might be the D (6 bases). CDR3 length equals 17 residues. Trimming pared 8 bases from V and 0 bases from J, leaving 23 bases between. CDR1 is MDHEN and CDR2 is SYDVKM in the germline V gene. The CDR3 loop reads CASRRVEDTTSSYEQYV. CDR3 in DNA: TGTGCCAGCCGCAGGGTTGAGGATACGACTAGCTCCTACGAGCAGTACGTC.

The V call is TRBV7-2, the J call TRBJ2-5; D is perhaps TRBD2 (5 bases). The germline V gene has CDR1 SGHTA and CDR2 FQGNSA. The CDR3 is 17 residues long. Trimming stripped 1 base from V and 1 base from J, with 16 bases between. The CDR3 spells CASSLGSFGGSQETQYF. The CDR3, as DNA: TGTGCCAGCAGCTTAGGGTCGTTCGGAGGTTCCCAAGAGACCCAGTACTTC.

The chain is built from TRBV4-1 and TRBJ2-2; 10 bases map to TRBD1. After removal of 11 bases from V and 1 base from J, the junction contained 4 bases not matched to a gene. CDR1 and CDR2 (germline): MGHRA, YSYEKL. This CDR3 contains 14 residues. The CDR3 sequence: CAGRDRGNTGELFF. Here the CDR3 DNA reads TGCGCCGGCCGGGACAGGGGGAACACCGGGGAGCTGTTTTTT.

This rearrangement joins TRBV29-1 to TRBJ2-2, with TRBD2 matching 9 bases. Germline values: CDR1 SQVTM, CDR2 ANQGSEA. V lost 5 bases to trimming and J lost 6 bases; unmatched junction nucleotides: 7. The CDR3 has 14 residues. The CDR3 bases are TGCAGCGTTCTTAAGCGGGGGGCTCCCGGGGAGCTGTTTTTT. This sequence encodes CSVLKRGAPGELFF.

V gene TRBV5-1 combines with J gene TRBJ2-3; D is possibly TRBD1 (6 bases). The ends were cut back, 2 bases at V and 2 bases at J, with 15 bases in the middle. CDR1 and CDR2 (germline): SGHRS, YFSETQ. This CDR3 comprises 16 residues. The DNA of the CDR3 is TGCGCCAGCAGCTTAGGACAGCTCCAACTCACAGATACGCAGTATTTT. It encodes CASSLGQLQLTDTQYF.

The rearrangement uses TRBV11-3 and TRBJ2-5; the match to TRBD2 covers 7 bases. Germline lookup yields CDR1 SGHNT and CDR2 YENEEA. V trimming: 3 bases; J trimming: 1 base; junction bases outside the gene matches: 11. The CDR3 has 17 amino acids. The CDR3 protein is CASSLGKAGRLQETQYF. The CDR3 DNA sequence: TGTGCCAGCAGCTTGGGCAAAGCGGGGCGCCTCCAAGAGACCCAGTACTTC.

This clone was observed once. V gene TRBV6-5 combines with J gene TRBJ2-5; D possibly corresponds to TRBD2 (5 bases). Germline CDR1 reads MNHEY; CDR2 reads SVGAGI. V was pared by 0 bases and J by 4 bases, with 15 bases between. The CDR3 is 16 amino acids. CDR3 amino acids: CASSYSSGSHGETQYF. The CDR3 DNA sequence: TGTGCCAGCAGTTACTCTTCGGGGTCTCATGGAGAGACCCAGTACTTC.

The rearrangement joins TRBV19 to TRBJ2-3; TRBD2 aligns across 8 bases. V lost 6 bases, J lost 0 bases, and 11 bases stayed unmatched. Germline assignment: CDR1 LNHDA and CDR2 SQIVND (reference sequence). This CDR3 contains 17 residues. The CDR3 loop is CASSPLLSGGSTDTQYF. The CDR3, as DNA: TGTGCCAGTAGCCCTTTACTCAGCGGGGGCAGCACAGATACGCAGTATTTT.

V gene TRBV11-2 combines with J gene TRBJ1-1; 8 bases match TRBD1. The germline V gene encodes CDR1 SGHAT and CDR2 FQNNGV. The ends lost 4 bases at V and 4 bases at J; junction bases unmatched: 5. The CDR3 consists of 14 residues. CDR3 sequence reads: CASSSPGGGTEAFF. The CDR3 DNA sequence: TGTGCCAGCAGCTCCCCAGGGGGCGGCACTGAAGCTTTCTTT.

This clone was counted at least ten times. The rearrangement joins TRBV4-2 to TRBJ2-2; 10 nucleotides line up with TRBD2. In germline, CDR1 is LGHNA, CDR2 YNFKEQ. The CDR3 runs 17 residues. V shed 0 bases and J 7 bases; nucleotides not matched to a gene: 8. This chain's CDR3 is CASSQDAAGGLGGELFF. CDR3 DNA: TGTGCCAGCAGCCAAGATGCAGCGGGGGGGCTAGGCGGGGAGCTGTTTTTT.

The chain carries TRBV7-3 and TRBJ2-1, with D tentatively TRBD2 (5 bases). The CDR3 runs to 16 residues. Trimming removed 4 bases at V and 9 bases at J, with 22 bases between. Germline CDR1 SGHTA, CDR2 FQGTGA. CDR3 DNA sequence: TGTGCCAGCAGCTCCTCCTCGGGGAGAGTCGGTAGTGAGCAGTTCTTC. It translates to CASSSSSGRVGSEQFF.

V and J are TRBV5-1 and TRBJ1-1; D not certain. The CDR3 loop spans 11 amino acids. Germline loops: CDR1 SGHRS, CDR2 YFSETQ. With 5 bases removed from V and 4 bases from J, the gap between germline ends came to 6 bases. The CDR3 sequence is CASRASTEAFF. Here the CDR3 DNA reads TGCGCCAGCAGGGCATCCACTGAAGCTTTCTTT.

The chain employs TRBV27 and TRBJ2-1, with D perhaps matching TRBD1 (6 bases). Trimming left V 7 bases short and J 5 bases short, with 15 bases between. This CDR3 contains 14 residues. Looked up from germline, CDR1 is MNHEY and CDR2 is SMNVEV (reference sequence). Written as DNA, the CDR3 is TGTGCCAGCACCGTCACAGGGTACAACAATGAGCAGTTCTTC. Protein sequence: CASTVTGYNNEQFF.

The chain couples TRBV5-1 to TRBJ1-3; 8 bases fit TRBD1. Per germline, CDR1 SGHRS and CDR2 YFSETQ. The CDR3 extends over 13 amino acids. V lost 3 bases and J lost 8; bases outside the gene matches: 4. CDR3 coding DNA: TGCGCCAGCAGCTCGGAGACAGGGGACACCATATATTTT. Its translation: CASSSETGDTIYF.